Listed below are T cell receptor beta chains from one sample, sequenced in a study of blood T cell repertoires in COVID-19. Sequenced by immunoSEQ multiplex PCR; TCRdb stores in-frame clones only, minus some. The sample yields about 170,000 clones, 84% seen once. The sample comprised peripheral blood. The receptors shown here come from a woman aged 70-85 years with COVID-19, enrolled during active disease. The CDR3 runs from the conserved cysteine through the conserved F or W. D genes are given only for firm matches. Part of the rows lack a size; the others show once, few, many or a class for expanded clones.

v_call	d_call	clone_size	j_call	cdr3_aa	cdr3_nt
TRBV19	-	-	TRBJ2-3	CASSIAGGNTDTQYF	TGTGCCAGTAGTATAGCAGGCGGGAACACAGATACGCAGTATTTT
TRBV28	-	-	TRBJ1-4	CASMVGAVEKLFF	TGTGCCAGCATGGTGGGGGCTGTTGAAAAACTGTTTTTT
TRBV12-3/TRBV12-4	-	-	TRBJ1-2	CATPGKGGYTF	TGTGCCACCCCGGGGAAGGGAGGCTACACCTTC
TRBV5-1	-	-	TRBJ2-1	CASSFSAGVRNEQFF	TGCGCCAGCAGTTTCTCAGCAGGGGTTAGAAATGAGCAGTTCTTC
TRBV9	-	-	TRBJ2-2	CASSARSSQRPGELFF	TGTGCCAGCAGCGCGAGGAGTAGCCAGCGCCCCGGGGAGCTGTTTTTT
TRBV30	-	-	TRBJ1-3	CAWDRRSSGNTIYF	TGTGCCTGGGACAGGAGGTCCTCTGGAAACACCATATATTTT
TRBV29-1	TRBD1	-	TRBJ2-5	CSADRVWGETQYF	TGCAGCGCCGACAGGGTCTGGGGAGAGACCCAGTACTTC
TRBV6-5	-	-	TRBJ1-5	CASSDQPQHF	TGTGCCAGCTCTGATCAGCCCCAGCATTTT
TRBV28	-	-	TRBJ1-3	CASRRRRTENTIYF	TGTGCCAGCAGACGGAGGAGGACAGAAAACACCATATATTTT
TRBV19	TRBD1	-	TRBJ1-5	CASTPNHGTGNGQPQHF	TGTGCCAGTACCCCTAACCACGGGACAGGGAACGGTCAGCCCCAGCATTTT
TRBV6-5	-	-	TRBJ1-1	CASLLVRGGGTEAFF	TGTGCCAGCCTTCTCGTAAGGGGCGGGGGCACTGAAGCTTTCTTT
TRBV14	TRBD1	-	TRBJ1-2	CASSQTGGIYGYTF	TGTGCCAGCAGCCAAACAGGGGGCATATATGGCTACACCTTC
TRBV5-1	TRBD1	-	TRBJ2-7	CASSSGQGMAYEQYF	TGCGCCAGCAGCTCCGGACAGGGAATGGCCTACGAGCAGTACTTC
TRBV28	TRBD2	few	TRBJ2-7	CASLRGGRLTEQYF	TGTGCCAGCCTTAGGGGCGGGAGGCTCACCGAGCAGTACTTC
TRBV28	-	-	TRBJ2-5	CASISGHWGETQYF	TGTGCCAGCATCTCGGGACATTGGGGAGAGACCCAGTACTTC
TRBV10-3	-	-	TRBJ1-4	CAIGRGWEGEKLFF	TGTGCCATCGGAAGAGGCTGGGAGGGTGAAAAACTGTTTTTT
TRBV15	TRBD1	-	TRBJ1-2	CATSSTGTGYGYTF	TGTGCCACCAGCAGTACCGGGACAGGCTATGGCTACACCTTC
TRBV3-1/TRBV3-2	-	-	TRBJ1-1	CASSLRVSGTEAFF	TGTGCCAGCAGCTTGAGGGTATCCGGCACTGAAGCTTTCTTT
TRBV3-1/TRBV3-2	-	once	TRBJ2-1	CASSQSSGFGGEQFF	TGTGCCAGCAGCCAAAGTTCTGGTTTCGGGGGTGAGCAGTTCTTC
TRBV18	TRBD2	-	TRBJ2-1	CASSPPLRPGTLKAGGSYNEQFF	TGTGCCAGCTCACCACCCCTTCGGCCGGGGACCCTTAAAGCGGGAGGATCCTACAATGAGCAGTTCTTC
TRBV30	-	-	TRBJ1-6	CAWSKSSYNSPLHF	TGTGCCTGGAGTAAGAGCTCCTATAATTCACCCCTCCACTTT
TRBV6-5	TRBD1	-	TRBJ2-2	CASRGQVTGELFF	TGTGCCAGCAGAGGACAGGTCACCGGGGAGCTGTTTTTT
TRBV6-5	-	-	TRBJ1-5	CASSYSRGNGQPQHF	TGTGCCAGCAGTTACTCGAGAGGGAACGGTCAGCCCCAGCATTTT
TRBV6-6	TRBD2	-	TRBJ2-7	CASSYDGGSSYEQYF	TGTGCCAGCAGTTACGACGGGGGGAGCTCCTACGAGCAGTACTTC
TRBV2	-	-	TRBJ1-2	CASHRDPMYGYTF	TGTGCCAGCCACAGGGATCCAATGTATGGCTACACCTTC
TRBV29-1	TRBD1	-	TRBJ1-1	CSVGGTGGTEAFF	TGCAGCGTCGGGGGGACAGGGGGCACTGAAGCTTTCTTT
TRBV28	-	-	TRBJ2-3	CASPPGEVSSTDTQYF	TGTGCCAGCCCCCCGGGGGAGGTCTCTAGCACAGATACGCAGTATTTT